The 31 T cell receptor beta chains in this list originate from one sample, sequenced in a study of T cell responses to AZD1222 COVID-19 vaccine. Here immunoSEQ multiplex PCR was the method, and the copy in TCRdb shows in-frame clones only, minus some. The data hold roughly 150,000 clones, with around nine tenths observed a single time. This material consisted of peripheral blood, taken on day 0 of AZD1222 vaccination. The source of these receptors is an adult in good health.

This clone has only a few counts. This chain connects TRBV28 to TRBJ1-5, with TRBD1 as a possible D gene (6 bases). CDR3 size: 13 residues. CDR1 and CDR2 (germline): MDHEN, SYDVKM. V dropped 5 bases and J dropped 6 bases, with 11 bases sitting between them. CDR3 sequence (DNA): TGTGCCAGCAGTCCACAGGGCGTTCAGCCCCAGCATTTT. Translated, it gives CASSPQGVQPQHF.

This chain links TRBV12-5 with TRBJ2-3; 10 bases map to TRBD1. Germline V gives CDR1 LGHNT, CDR2 FRNRAP. The CDR3 runs 14 residues. Trimming took 7 bases from V and 5 from J; bases not matched to a gene: 6. The CDR3 region has the DNA TGTGCTAGTGCCAAAGGACAGGGGGGAGATACGCAGTATTTT. As protein: CASAKGQGGDTQYF.

This clone was recorded a few times. The CDR3 region is CASSLVQAAGNTIYF. Here the CDR3 DNA reads TGCGCCAGCAGCTTGGTCCAGGCAGCAGGAAACACCATATATTTT. The chain recombines TRBV5-1 with TRBJ1-3; D unresolved. CDR3 size: 15 residues. The V gene's germline CDR1 is SGHRS and CDR2 YFSETQ. V was trimmed by 0 bases and J by 4 bases, leaving 11 bases between them.

There are a few counts of this clone. V is TRBV11-2 and J is TRBJ2-7; D gene unclear. Per the germline V gene, CDR1 is SGHAT and CDR2 is FQNNGV. The length of the CDR3 is 14 residues. V gave up 3 bases and J gave up 5 bases, with 14 bases separating them. The CDR3 DNA is TGTGCCAGCAGCTTGTTACCTAATGGAAACGAGCAGTACTTC. Protein: CASSLLPNGNEQYF.

The CDR3 loop reads CASRQTGNSPLHF. DNA of the CDR3: TGTGCCAGCAGACAGACGGGGAATTCACCCCTCCACTTT. The rearrangement joins TRBV11-1 to TRBJ1-6; D gene uncertain. The CDR3 length is 13 residues. The germline CDR1 and CDR2 sequences are SGHAT and FQDESV (reference sequence). The ends were cut back, 6 bases at V and 7 bases at J, with 10 bases in the middle.

This sequence joins TRBV28 and TRBJ1-2; no firm D call. The CDR3 covers 13 residues. Germline-derived CDR1 and CDR2 are MDHEN and SYDVKM. Trimming cost V 4 bases and J 8 bases, with 14 bases left between them. DNA for the CDR3: TGTGCCAGCAGTTCAGGTGCCATCTTAGGCTACACCTTC. It is translated as CASSSGAILGYTF.

The genes are TRBV6-2 or TRBV6-3 and TRBJ2-5, with D possibly TRBD1 on 6 matching bases. With 5 bases removed from V and 5 bases from J, the gap between germline ends came to 15 bases. CDR1 MNHEY and CDR2 SVGEGT come from the germline V gene. This CDR3 has 14 residues. The CDR3 loop is CASSPTGRRETQYF. CDR3 DNA: TGTGCCAGCAGTCCCACAGGGCGGAGGGAGACCCAGTACTTC.

The J gene is TRBJ1-1, the V gene TRBV9, with D unresolved. Germline V lookup: CDR1 SGDLS, CDR2 YYNGEE. With 3 bases removed from V and 1 base from J, the gap between germline ends came to 10 bases. The CDR3 consists of 14 residues. This CDR3 reads CASSASWTNTEAFF. The CDR3 DNA follows: TGTGCCAGCAGCGCCAGTTGGACGAACACTGAAGCTTTCTTT. The whole variable domain, filled in from reference TRBV9 and TRBJ1-1, reads DSGVTQTPKHLITATGQRVTLRCSPRSGDLSVYWYQQSLDQGLQFLIQYYNGEERAKGNILERFSAQQFPDLHSELNLSSLELGDSALYFCASSASWTNTEAFFGQGTRLTVV.

Note on this clone: One end of the junction is discordant with germline, which a read error may explain. The chain couples TRBV7-7 to TRBJ2-2; D is perhaps TRBD1 or TRBD2 (6 bases each). The CDR3 totals 16 residues. From germline, CDR1 is SSHAT and CDR2 FNYEAQ (reference sequence). As DNA, the CDR3 is TGTGCTAGCAGCCCGAGGGGGGAGACGAACACCGGGGAGCTGTTTTTT. It translates to CASSPRGETNTGELFF.

The chain links TRBV27 to TRBJ1-1; D may be TRBD1 (5 bases). V lost 0 bases, J lost 7 bases, and 9 bases lay in between. CDR1 MNHEY and CDR2 SMNVEV come from the germline V gene (reference sequence). The CDR3 spans 13 residues. The CDR3 reads CASSLSGPHEAFF. DNA of the CDR3: TGTGCCAGCAGTTTATCGGGACCCCATGAAGCTTTCTTT.

The V gene is TRBV7-9, the J gene TRBJ2-1; 12 nucleotides align to TRBD2. The CDR3 extends over 14 amino acids. V dropped 3 bases and J dropped 12; count of bases not matched to a gene: 6. Germline lookup yields CDR1 SEHNR and CDR2 FQNEAQ (reference sequence). CDR3 DNA sequence: TGTGCCAGCAGCTTGCTGACTAGCGGGAGCGGGCAGTTCTTC. It specifies CASSLLTSGSGQFF.

The chain has TRBV5-1 and TRBJ1-1; D gene ambiguous. CDR1 is SGHRS and CDR2 is YFSETQ in the germline V gene. This CDR3 comprises 11 residues. V gave up 3 bases and J gave up 8 bases, with 8 bases separating them. CDR3: CASSSSGEAFF. In nucleotides, the CDR3 is TGCGCCAGCAGCTCGAGCGGAGAAGCTTTCTTT. The whole variable domain, filled in from reference TRBV5-1 and TRBJ1-1, reads KAGVTQTPRYLIKTRGQQVTLSCSPISGHRSVSWYQQTPGQGLQFLFEYFSETQRNKGNFPGRFSGRQFSNSRSEMNVSTLELGDSALYLCASSSSGEAFFGQGTRLTVV.

V gene TRBV4-2 combines with J gene TRBJ2-7, with D perhaps TRBD2 (7 bases). Germline-derived CDR1 and CDR2 are LGHNA and YNFKEQ. V was shortened by 1 base and J by 6 bases, with 16 bases between the two germline ends. This CDR3 spans 15 amino acids. This CDR3 reads CASSQARGGAVEQYF. The CDR3, as DNA: TGTGCCAGCAGCCAAGCAAGAGGGGGGGCGGTCGAGCAGTACTTC.

The CDR3 spells CASSKMVGGWDTEAFF. The DNA of the CDR3 is TGTGCCAGCAGCAAAATGGTCGGGGGATGGGACACTGAAGCTTTCTTT. The J gene is TRBJ1-1, the V gene TRBV21-1. TRBV21-1 is shown as a pseudogene. CDR3 length: 16 amino acids.

Details on this clone: One end of the junction does not line up with germline, which may come from a read error. The gene calls are TRBV7-7 and TRBJ2-7; the D gene is possibly TRBD2 (6 bases). Germline lookup yields CDR1 SSHAT and CDR2 FNYEAQ (reference sequence). The CDR3 has 18 amino acids. CDR3 in DNA: TGTGCTAGCAGCTTATTTCGGGACCCTCCTAGCGATACCTACGAGCAGTACTTC. Its translation is CASSLFRDPPSDTYEQYF.

V usage is TRBV6-6 and J usage is TRBJ1-5; D is undetermined. This CDR3 spans 15 amino acids. The germline gives CDR1 MNHNY, CDR2 SVGAGI (reference sequence). The V gene lost 2 bases and the J gene lost 0 bases, with 8 bases spanning the gap. The CDR3 DNA reads as TGTGCCAGCAGTTACGGGCGAAATAGCAATCAGCCCCAGCATTTT. Its protein is CASSYGRNSNQPQHF.

The chain couples TRBV5-4 to TRBJ2-5, with D perhaps TRBD2 (5 bases). Trimming pared 4 bases from V and 2 bases from J, leaving 15 bases between. Germline lookup yields CDR1 SGHNT and CDR2 YYREEE (reference sequence). The CDR3 covers 15 residues. This chain's CDR3 is CASSPVGSLQETQYF. As DNA, the CDR3 is TGTGCCAGCAGCCCTGTGGGGAGCCTGCAAGAGACCCAGTACTTC.

This chain connects TRBV7-6 to TRBJ2-7, with TRBD1 matching 8 bases. This CDR3 has 14 residues. The V segment lost 3 bases and the J segment 2 bases; nucleotides outside the gene matches: 3. From germline, CDR1 is SGHVS and CDR2 FNYEAQ. For the CDR3, the DNA is TGTGCCAGCAGCTTCTCACAGGGGGCCTACGAGCAGTACTTC. It encodes CASSFSQGAYEQYF. The whole variable domain, remainder taken from reference TRBV7-6 and TRBJ2-7, is GAGVSQSPRYKVTKRGQDVALRCDPISGHVSLYWYRQALGQGPEFLTYFNYEAQQDKSGLPNDRFSAERPEGSISTLTIQRTEQRDSAMYRCASSFSQGAYEQYFGPGTRLTVT.

The gene calls are TRBV5-1 and TRBJ2-5, with D tentatively TRBD1 (6 bases). The CDR3 is 15 residues long. Trimming pared 5 bases from V and 4 bases from J, leaving 18 bases between. Germline CDR1 reads SGHRS; CDR2 reads YFSETQ. As DNA, the CDR3 is TGCGCCAGCAGTTTTACAGGGTCCGCGGGAGAGACCCAGTACTTC. Protein product: CASSFTGSAGETQYF.

Only one count was recorded for this clone. The rearrangement joins TRBV12-3 or TRBV12-4 to TRBJ2-7; no definite D call. V shed 3 bases and J shed 5 bases, with 8 bases lying between them. The CDR3 length is 12 residues. The CDR3 loop is CASSLVPHEQYF. CDR3 DNA sequence: TGTGCCAGCAGTTTGGTTCCCCACGAGCAGTACTTC.

The gene calls are TRBV29-1 and TRBJ2-7, with TRBD1 identical over 8 bases. CDR1 and CDR2 from the germline V gene are SQVTM and ANQGSEA. V shed 6 bases and J 2 bases; nucleotides not matched to a gene: 9. The CDR3 runs 14 residues. The CDR3 protein is CSVRLRDRTYEQYF. The CDR3 nucleotides read TGCAGCGTGAGGCTCCGGGACAGGACCTACGAGCAGTACTTC.

The J gene is TRBJ1-5, the V gene TRBV6-5, with TRBD1 matching over 10 bases. Germline CDR1 is MNHEY and CDR2 is SVGAGI. V shed 6 bases, J shed 2 bases, and the junction held 1 base outside the gene matches. The CDR3 sequence is 14 residues long. The CDR3: CASSGQGGNQPQHF. In DNA, the CDR3 is TGTGCCAGCAGCGGACAGGGGGGCAATCAGCCCCAGCATTTT.

This clone showed up just a few times. The rearrangement uses TRBV5-6 and TRBJ1-2; possibly TRBD1 for D (6 bases). This CDR3 contains 14 residues. Germline V CDR1 and CDR2: SGHDT, YYEEEE. Trimming took off 4 bases at V and 5 bases at J, with 15 bases between the two ends. The CDR3 protein is CASSKETGAYGYTF. CDR3 DNA sequence: TGTGCCAGCAGCAAGGAGACAGGAGCTTATGGCTACACCTTC.

The chain uses TRBV14 and TRBJ1-1, with D hard to call. V was cut by 1 base and J by 5 bases, with 2 bases left in between. CDR1 SGHDN and CDR2 FVKESK come from the germline V gene. The CDR3 has 11 amino acids. The CDR3 DNA is TGTGCCAGCAGCCAAGGAACTGAAGCTTTCTTT. It is translated as CASSQGTEAFF. Complete variable domain (other parts from reference TRBV14 and TRBJ1-1): EAGVTQFPSHSVIEKGQTVTLRCDPISGHDNLYWYRRVMGKEIKFLLHFVKESKQDESGMPNNRFLAERTGGTYSTLKVQPAELEDSGVYFCASSQGTEAFFGQGTRLTVV.

The V and J genes are TRBV4-3 and TRBJ1-2; D call uncertain. This CDR3 is built from 15 residues. Trimming took 4 bases from V and 4 from J, leaving 16 bases between them. Germline lookup yields CDR1 LGHNA and CDR2 YSLEER. The CDR3 protein is CASSPGGVAAYGYTF. The CDR3 DNA follows: TGCGCCAGCAGCCCAGGTGGGGTGGCAGCCTATGGCTACACCTTC.

CDR3: CAWSALAGGGGDTQYF. The DNA of the CDR3 is TGTGCCTGGAGTGCTCTAGCGGGAGGAGGAGGAGATACGCAGTATTTT. The V gene is TRBV30, the J gene TRBJ2-3, with 11 nucleotides matching TRBD2. The CDR3 runs to 16 residues. The germline CDR1 and CDR2 sequences are GTSNPN and SVGIG (reference sequence). With 1 base clipped from V and 5 bases from J, the junction kept 8 bases outside the gene matches.

The chain recombines TRBV5-1 with TRBJ2-7; D ambiguous. This CDR3 comprises 15 residues. Germline values: CDR1 SGHRS, CDR2 YFSETQ. V shed 0 bases and J shed 0 bases, with 10 bases lying between them. The CDR3 here is CASSLVAVSSYEQYF. In DNA, the CDR3 is TGCGCCAGCAGCTTGGTGGCAGTAAGCTCCTACGAGCAGTACTTC.

CDR3 sequence reads: CASSLSRTGELFF. For the CDR3, the DNA is TGTGCCAGCAGCCTTAGTAGGACCGGGGAGCTGTTTTTT. The rearrangement joins TRBV28 to TRBJ2-2; D is unclear. V gave up 6 bases and J gave up 5 bases, with 10 bases separating them. This CDR3 has 13 amino acids. CDR1 and CDR2 (germline): MDHEN, SYDVKM. The entire variable domain, with the rest obtained from reference TRBV28 and TRBJ2-2, is as follows: DVKVTQSSRYLVKRTGEKVFLECVQDMDHENMFWYRQDPGLGLRLIYFSYDVKMKEKGDIPEGYSVSREKKERFSLILESASTNQTSMYLCASSLSRTGELFFGEGSRLTVL.

This clone was picked up a small number of times. The genes are TRBV6-2 or TRBV6-3 and TRBJ2-7, with D possibly matching TRBD1 (6 bases). The CDR3 sequence is 16 residues long. Germline V lookup: CDR1 MNHEY, CDR2 SVGEGT. V lost 6 bases, J lost 5 bases, and 23 bases lay in between. CDR3 nucleotides: TGTGCCAGCAGCTCCTATTACAGGGATCAAGGCGACGAGCAGTACTTC. This gives the protein CASSSYYRDQGDEQYF.

The chain combines TRBV5-5 with TRBJ1-2; 8 bases are a match to TRBD1. J lost 4 bases, V lost 3 bases, and 5 bases had no gene match. Germline CDR1 SGHKS, CDR2 YYEKEE (reference sequence). CDR3 size: 14 residues. CDR3 residues: CASSSTGGTYGYTF. CDR3 in DNA: TGTGCCAGCAGCTCCACAGGGGGTACCTATGGCTACACCTTC. Complete variable domain (other parts from reference TRBV5-5 and TRBJ1-2): DAGVTQSPTHLIKTRGQQVTLRCSPISGHKSVSWYQQVLGQGPQFIFQYYEKEERGRGNFPDRFSARQFPNYSSELNVNALLLGDSALYLCASSSTGGTYGYTFGSGTRLTVV.

This clone was found a few times. The V gene is TRBV14, the J gene TRBJ1-6; no reliable D call. Germline lookup yields CDR1 SGHDN and CDR2 FVKESK. Trimming removed 0 bases at V and 2 bases at J, with 17 bases between. This CDR3 spans 19 amino acids. Written as DNA, the CDR3 is TGTGCCAGCAGCCAAGAAGTCCCAGGCGAGGGTGCCTATAATTCACCCCTCCACTTT. It encodes CASSQEVPGEGAYNSPLHF. The full variable domain, its missing parts supplied by reference TRBV14 and TRBJ1-6, is EAGVTQFPSHSVIEKGQTVTLRCDPISGHDNLYWYRRVMGKEIKFLLHFVKESKQDESGMPNNRFLAERTGGTYSTLKVQPAELEDSGVYFCASSQEVPGEGAYNSPLHFGNGTRLTVT.